This T cell receptor beta chain stems from a study of cytomegalovirus exposure and HLA in healthy donors. On the study more broadly: Unique TCRs from HLA-typed donors, roughly 89 million of them, were held in an early data release.

V lost 4 bases and J lost 6, with 17 bases in between. This CDR3 is built from 15 residues. Germline assignment: CDR1 SGHRS and CDR2 YFSETQ. PCR was performed using 60 Vbeta and 13 Jbeta primers. TCRdb's copy holds only in-frame clones and misses some; the assay was immunoSEQ multiplex PCR. The sample lists fewer than 250,000 clones, about 80% seen once, with 0.85% to 1.4% in the top ten. The chain is built from TRBV5-1 and TRBJ1-5; no clear D gene. The sequenced sample consisted of PBMCs. The clonotype originates from a woman aged 40 to 50 in good health and CMV-seronegative. The CDR3 spells CASSPGDGRAQPQHF. For the CDR3, the DNA is TGCGCCAGCAGCCCCGGGGATGGCCGGGCTCAGCCCCAGCATTTT.